This record covers a single T cell receptor (beta chain). Original analysis: The assay estimated nucleated cells by amplifying reference gene primers. TCRdb's table, derived via immunoSEQ multiplex PCR, lists solely in-frame clones and lacks some. For V, J and clone size, that table is used; D and trimming come from the DNA. The sample has over 150,000 clones, about four fifths seen once. These data originate in a study of blood T cell repertoires in COVID-19. As for the study in general: Samples taken during acute and convalescent COVID-19 were collected in the United States, Italy and Spain. Sample material is recorded as cDNA or gDNA derived from T cells, B-cell-depleted T cells, or PBMCs.

Germline values: CDR1 MNHNY, CDR2 SVGAGI (reference sequence). This CDR3 has 13 residues. V was clipped by 5 bases and J by 7 bases, with 14 bases between them. The chain uses TRBV6-6 and TRBJ1-2, with TRBD1 as a possible D gene (6 bases). Sequencing was performed on peripheral blood. The clonotype originates from a woman aged 55-69 years with acute or convalescent COVID-19. Here the CDR3 DNA reads TGTGCCAGCAGTGCAGGGGCCCCCATTGGCTACACCTTC. Translated: CASSAGAPIGYTF.